This TCR beta chain was profiled in a study of blood T cell repertoires in COVID-19. The repertoire was sequenced with immunoSEQ multiplex PCR; TCRdb's copy has only in-frame clones and lacks some. This table has around 97,000 clones, 70% to 85% appearing once. The source material was peripheral blood. The TCR originated in a man in his 70s with acute or convalescent COVID-19.

CDR3 DNA sequence: TGTGCCACCCTTCACCCCCGGGGTGGAGGTGAAAAACTGTTTTTT. It encodes CATLHPRGGGEKLFF. The rearrangement links TRBV19 to TRBJ1-4; the D is unclear. The CDR3 is 15 residues long. Germline loops: CDR1 LNHDA, CDR2 SQIVND (reference sequence). Between the trimmed V and J ends, which lost 10 bases and 7 bases, there was a span of 22 bases.